This is a list of T cell receptor beta chains from one sample in a study of radiotherapy plus CTLA-4 blockade in lung cancer. Produced via immunoSEQ multiplex PCR; TCRdb's table is partial and in-frame only. The table has about 97,000 clones, about four fifths seen once. This specimen was peripheral blood, taken from a patient treated with radiotherapy plus ipilimumab. Receptors were obtained from a human donor with non-small cell lung cancer who had a partial response to radiotherapy plus ipilimumab. Some clones in this sample may be carry-over from other donors' samples. Each CDR3 is given with its conserved first and last residue. The D gene is left open where the match is weak. Size values are once, few and many counts, or a class for expanded clones, and some rows have none.

J: TRBJ1-1
size: -
length: 17
V: TRBV5-1
D: -
CDR3: CASSLNWRGGRATEAFF
DNA: TGCGCCAGCAGCTTGAATTGGCGGGGAGGAAGGGCCACTGAAGCTTTCTTT

J: TRBJ1-2
size: -
length: 13
V: TRBV28
D: -
CDR3: CASSLTGFSLYTF
DNA: TGTGCCAGCAGCCTTACAGGGTTTTCACTCTACACCTTC

J: TRBJ2-5
size: few
length: 13
V: TRBV10-2
D: TRBD1
CDR3: CASSTGGRETQYF
DNA: TGCGCCAGCAGTACAGGGGGCAGGGAGACCCAGTACTTC

J: TRBJ2-1
size: few
length: 17
V: TRBV5-4
D: TRBD2
CDR3: CASSLGLAGGSYNEQFF
DNA: TGTGCCAGCAGCTTAGGGCTAGCGGGGGGGTCCTACAATGAGCAGTTCTTC

J: TRBJ2-4
size: -
length: 17
V: TRBV19
D: TRBD2
CDR3: CASSIDPAGGPKNIQYF
DNA: TGTGCCAGTAGTATAGACCCAGCGGGAGGGCCGAAAAACATTCAGTACTTC

J: TRBJ2-3
size: -
length: 15
V: TRBV27
D: -
CDR3: CASSTPDRRTDTQYF
DNA: TGTGCCAGCAGTACCCCGGACAGACGCACAGATACGCAGTATTTT

J: TRBJ1-1
size: -
length: 14
V: TRBV18
D: -
CDR3: CASSPGGPTTEAFF
DNA: TGTGCCAGCTCACCCGGGGGGCCAACCACTGAAGCTTTCTTT

J: TRBJ1-6
size: medium-sized
length: 16
V: TRBV2
D: -
CDR3: CASMPQADSYNSPLHF
DNA: TGTGCCAGCATGCCACAGGCTGACTCCTATAATTCACCCCTCCACTTT

J: TRBJ2-7
size: once
length: 14
V: TRBV4-2
D: TRBD2
CDR3: CASSQTSGVFEQYF
DNA: TGTGCCAGCAGTCAGACTAGCGGGGTCTTCGAGCAGTACTTC

J: TRBJ1-1
size: -
length: 12
V: TRBV19
D: TRBD1
CDR3: CASSATGTEAFF
DNA: TGTGCCAGTAGTGCGACAGGGACTGAAGCTTTCTTT

J: TRBJ1-2
size: -
length: 12
V: TRBV19
D: -
CDR3: CASIEGNYGYTF
DNA: TGTGCCAGTATTGAGGGAAACTATGGCTACACCTTC

J: TRBJ2-1
size: -
length: 12
V: TRBV6-1
D: -
CDR3: CASSWQVDEQFF
DNA: TGTGCCAGCAGTTGGCAGGTGGATGAGCAGTTCTTC

J: TRBJ2-7
size: -
length: 13
V: TRBV14
D: -
CDR3: CASSQGGQTEQYF
DNA: TGTGCCAGCAGCCAAGGGGGGCAGACCGAGCAGTACTTC

J: TRBJ1-5
size: -
length: 14
V: TRBV5-8
D: -
CDR3: CASSGGQHNQPQHF
DNA: TGTGCCAGCAGCGGGGGACAACACAATCAGCCCCAGCATTTT

J: TRBJ2-1
size: -
length: 15
V: TRBV27
D: TRBD1
CDR3: CASSSVDRGHNEQFF
DNA: TGTGCCAGCAGTTCCGTAGACAGGGGGCACAATGAGCAGTTCTTC

J: TRBJ2-1
size: -
length: 14
V: TRBV7-9
D: TRBD2
CDR3: CASSPWTSGNEQFF
DNA: TGTGCCAGCAGCCCATGGACTAGCGGTAATGAGCAGTTCTTC

J: TRBJ2-7
size: -
length: 14
V: TRBV10-2
D: TRBD2
CDR3: CASQGAGVLYEQYF
DNA: TGCGCCAGCCAAGGAGCGGGAGTACTCTACGAGCAGTACTTC

J: TRBJ2-5
size: -
length: 18
V: TRBV25-1
D: TRBD2
CDR3: CASSEFGAGGSPQETQYF
DNA: TGTGCCAGCAGTGAATTCGGAGCGGGAGGATCCCCACAAGAGACCCAGTACTTC

J: TRBJ2-1
size: -
length: 15
V: TRBV6-6
D: TRBD1
CDR3: CASRSGTGGHNEQFF
DNA: TGTGCCAGCAGGTCCGGGACAGGAGGGCACAATGAGCAGTTCTTC

J: TRBJ2-1
size: -
length: 14
V: TRBV2
D: TRBD2
CDR3: CASSEGGLTNEQFF
DNA: TGTGCCAGCAGTGAAGGGGGACTAACCAATGAGCAGTTCTTC

J: TRBJ2-7
size: -
length: 16
V: TRBV6-5
D: -
CDR3: CASSYSLGGLLYEQYF
DNA: TGTGCCAGCAGTTACTCGCTCGGGGGGCTCCTCTACGAGCAGTACTTC

J: TRBJ1-1
size: -
length: 14
V: TRBV5-1
D: -
CDR3: CASSLDRANTEAFF
DNA: TGCGCCAGCAGCTTGGACAGGGCGAACACTGAAGCTTTCTTT

J: TRBJ2-3
size: -
length: 13
V: TRBV10-3
D: -
CDR3: CAIKVSSTDTQYF
DNA: TGTGCCATCAAAGTCAGTAGCACAGATACGCAGTATTTT

J: TRBJ2-7
size: -
length: 14
V: TRBV15
D: TRBD2
CDR3: CATSRTSGTYEQYF
DNA: TGTGCCACCAGCAGGACTAGCGGGACCTACGAGCAGTACTTC

J: TRBJ1-3
size: -
length: 15
V: TRBV15
D: TRBD1
CDR3: CATKPGQGVGNTIYF
DNA: TGTGCCACCAAGCCGGGACAGGGGGTTGGAAACACCATATATTTT

J: TRBJ1-3
size: -
length: 15
V: TRBV28
D: -
CDR3: CATHEEGPSGNTIYF
DNA: TGTGCCACCCACGAGGAGGGTCCCTCTGGAAACACCATATATTTT

J: TRBJ1-1
size: -
length: 14
V: TRBV7-8
D: -
CDR3: CASSSRTVFGGAFF
DNA: TGTGCCAGCAGCTCCCGGACAGTATTTGGTGGAGCTTTCTTT

J: TRBJ1-2
size: -
length: 14
V: TRBV5-1
D: -
CDR3: CASSPDNSNYGYTF
DNA: TGCGCCAGCAGCCCGGACAATTCTAACTATGGCTACACCTTC

J: TRBJ2-3
size: -
length: 13
V: TRBV2
D: -
CDR3: CASRKTTTDTQYF
DNA: TGTGCCAGCAGAAAGACAACTACAGATACGCAGTATTTT

J: TRBJ2-7
size: -
length: 14
V: TRBV10-1
D: -
CDR3: CASSESVTAYEQYF
DNA: TGCGCCAGCAGTGAGTCAGTGACTGCGTACGAGCAGTACTTC

J: TRBJ1-5
size: -
length: 15
V: TRBV15
D: -
CDR3: CATSRDVGVGQPQHF
DNA: TGTGCCACCAGCAGAGATGTAGGGGTCGGTCAGCCCCAGCATTTT

J: TRBJ2-7
size: few
length: 15
V: TRBV7-8
D: TRBD2
CDR3: CASSLWVSGIYEQYF
DNA: TGTGCCAGCAGCTTATGGGTTAGCGGGATATACGAGCAGTACTTC

J: TRBJ2-7
size: -
length: 17
V: TRBV5-1
D: TRBD1
CDR3: CASSLTGTGTVTYEQYF
DNA: TGCGCCAGCAGCTTGACCGGGACAGGGACCGTAACCTACGAGCAGTACTTC

J: TRBJ2-5
size: -
length: 14
V: TRBV18
D: TRBD1
CDR3: CASSPQGQGETQYF
DNA: TGTGCCAGCTCTCCCCAGGGACAGGGAGAGACCCAGTACTTC

J: TRBJ2-6
size: -
length: 18
V: TRBV19
D: -
CDR3: CASTPRGTPSSGANVLTF
DNA: TGTGCCAGTACCCCAAGAGGGACACCGAGCTCTGGGGCCAACGTCCTGACTTTC

J: TRBJ2-1
size: -
length: 18
V: TRBV9
D: TRBD2
CDR3: CASSVAPPSGRDYNEQFF
DNA: TGTGCCAGCAGCGTAGCCCCCCCTAGCGGGAGGGACTACAATGAGCAGTTCTTC

J: TRBJ2-1
size: few
length: 14
V: TRBV10-1
D: TRBD2
CDR3: CASSSSGGYNEQFF
DNA: TGCGCCAGCAGTTCTAGCGGGGGGTACAATGAGCAGTTCTTC

J: TRBJ2-3
size: -
length: 17
V: TRBV11-2
D: TRBD2
CDR3: CASSVLRLAGAADTQYF
DNA: TGTGCCAGCAGCGTTCTCCGACTAGCGGGTGCCGCAGATACGCAGTATTTT

J: TRBJ2-2
size: -
length: 16
V: TRBV19
D: TRBD2
CDR3: CASTITTSGRPGELFF
DNA: TGTGCCAGTACTATCACGACTAGCGGGAGGCCCGGGGAGCTGTTTTTT

J: TRBJ2-1
size: -
length: 18
V: TRBV19
D: TRBD2
CDR3: CASRSGTSGMGTYNEQFF
DNA: TGTGCCAGTAGATCCGGGACTAGCGGGATGGGAACTTACAATGAGCAGTTCTTC

J: TRBJ2-1
size: -
length: 14
V: TRBV10-3
D: -
CDR3: CAISLDYSGNEQFF
DNA: TGTGCCATCAGCTTGGACTATTCAGGCAATGAGCAGTTCTTC

J: TRBJ2-7
size: -
length: 13
V: TRBV9
D: TRBD2
CDR3: CASAELLASEQYF
DNA: TGTGCCAGCGCGGAACTACTAGCGAGCGAGCAGTACTTC

J: TRBJ1-6
size: -
length: 14
V: TRBV7-6
D: TRBD1
CDR3: CASSQTGGNSPLHF
DNA: TGTGCCAGCAGCCAGACAGGGGGCAATTCACCCCTCCACTTT

J: TRBJ2-1
size: -
length: 15
V: TRBV9
D: TRBD2
CDR3: CASSAGLAQYNEQFF
DNA: TGTGCCAGCAGCGCGGGACTAGCACAGTACAATGAGCAGTTCTTC

J: TRBJ2-7
size: few
length: 15
V: TRBV2
D: -
CDR3: CASSEVEVRGYEQYF
DNA: TGTGCCAGCAGTGAGGTGGAGGTGAGAGGGTACGAGCAGTACTTC

J: TRBJ2-6
size: -
length: 14
V: TRBV7-2
D: -
CDR3: CASSSDSGANVLTF
DNA: TGTGCCAGCAGCAGCGACTCTGGGGCCAACGTCCTGACTTTC

J: TRBJ2-1
size: -
length: 16
V: TRBV5-6
D: TRBD1
CDR3: CASSPTGTGAYNEQFF
DNA: TGTGCCAGCAGCCCGACCGGGACAGGGGCTTACAATGAGCAGTTCTTC

J: TRBJ2-1
size: -
length: 13
V: TRBV6-1
D: TRBD1
CDR3: CASKQGAYNEQFF
DNA: TGTGCCAGCAAACAGGGGGCCTACAATGAGCAGTTCTTC

J: TRBJ2-5
size: -
length: 13
V: TRBV9
D: -
CDR3: CASSIRDLGTQYF
DNA: TGTGCCAGCAGCATTCGGGACTTAGGGACCCAGTACTTC

J: TRBJ2-7
size: -
length: 13
V: TRBV5-4
D: -
CDR3: CASSQLDRSGQYF
DNA: TGTGCCAGCAGCCAATTAGACAGGTCCGGGCAGTACTTC

J: TRBJ1-5
size: -
length: 18
V: TRBV19
D: -
CDR3: CASSMVGAPITNNQPQHF
DNA: TGTGCCAGTAGTATGGTTGGGGCCCCCATTACGAACAATCAGCCCCAGCATTTT

J: TRBJ2-1
size: -
length: 15
V: TRBV29-1
D: TRBD1
CDR3: CSVEVGQGLGNEQFF
DNA: TGCAGCGTTGAAGTGGGACAGGGTCTGGGGAATGAGCAGTTCTTC

J: TRBJ2-1
size: few
length: 14
V: TRBV19
D: TRBD2
CDR3: CASSRASGSKEQFF
DNA: TGTGCCAGTAGTCGTGCTAGCGGGAGCAAGGAGCAGTTCTTC

J: TRBJ2-2
size: -
length: 17
V: TRBV5-1
D: -
CDR3: CASSLAGGGDSTGELFF
DNA: TGCGCCAGCAGCTTGGCCGGCGGAGGGGATAGCACCGGGGAGCTGTTTTTT

J: TRBJ2-1
size: few
length: 14
V: TRBV28
D: -
CDR3: CASSSETRDNEQFF
DNA: TGTGCCAGCAGTTCAGAGACTAGGGACAATGAGCAGTTCTTC

J: TRBJ1-1
size: -
length: 15
V: TRBV5-1
D: TRBD1
CDR3: CASSMGTGVNPEAFF
DNA: TGCGCCAGCAGCATGGGGACAGGGGTAAACCCTGAAGCTTTCTTT

J: TRBJ2-2
size: -
length: 14
V: TRBV7-6
D: TRBD2
CDR3: CASSLGEGTGELFF
DNA: TGTGCCAGCAGCTTAGGGGAGGGCACCGGGGAGCTGTTTTTT

J: TRBJ2-2
size: -
length: 15
V: TRBV14
D: -
CDR3: CASSLLQGRAGELFF
DNA: TGTGCCAGCAGCCTGCTACAGGGAAGGGCAGGGGAGCTGTTTTTT

J: TRBJ2-2
size: once
length: 16
V: TRBV11-2
D: TRBD1
CDR3: CASSSGQGGRTGELFF
DNA: TGTGCCAGCAGCTCCGGACAGGGCGGGCGGACCGGGGAGCTGTTTTTT

J: TRBJ2-7
size: once
length: 12
V: TRBV5-1
D: -
CDR3: CASTDSYYEQYF
DNA: TGCGCCAGCACCGACAGTTACTACGAGCAGTACTTC